The sample holds one count of the clone carrying this T cell receptor beta chain. Its antigen is currently unknown. This specimen comes from a study of T cell responses to AZD1222 COVID-19 vaccine. Points from the study as a whole: Nearly half of spike-specific TCRs reportedly target variant regions that are unmutated in the B.1.351 and B.1.1.7 variants.

Clones were read by immunoSEQ multiplex PCR, and TCRdb kept only the in-frame ones, dropping some. This sample has about 70,000 clones, with more than 70% found just once. The sequences come from peripheral blood, collected 28 days after the second dose of the MenACWY control vaccine. The clonotype was recovered from an adult who received the MenACWY meningococcal vaccine as a control.

CDR3 DNA: TGTGCCAGCAGCCGCGGAGAGACCTATGGCTACACCTTC. Translation: CASSRGETYGYTF. V and J are TRBV2 and TRBJ1-2, with D unclear. The CDR3 has 13 residues. The germline gives CDR1 SNHLY, CDR2 FYNNEI. Trimming left V 6 bases short and J 4 bases short, with 12 bases between.